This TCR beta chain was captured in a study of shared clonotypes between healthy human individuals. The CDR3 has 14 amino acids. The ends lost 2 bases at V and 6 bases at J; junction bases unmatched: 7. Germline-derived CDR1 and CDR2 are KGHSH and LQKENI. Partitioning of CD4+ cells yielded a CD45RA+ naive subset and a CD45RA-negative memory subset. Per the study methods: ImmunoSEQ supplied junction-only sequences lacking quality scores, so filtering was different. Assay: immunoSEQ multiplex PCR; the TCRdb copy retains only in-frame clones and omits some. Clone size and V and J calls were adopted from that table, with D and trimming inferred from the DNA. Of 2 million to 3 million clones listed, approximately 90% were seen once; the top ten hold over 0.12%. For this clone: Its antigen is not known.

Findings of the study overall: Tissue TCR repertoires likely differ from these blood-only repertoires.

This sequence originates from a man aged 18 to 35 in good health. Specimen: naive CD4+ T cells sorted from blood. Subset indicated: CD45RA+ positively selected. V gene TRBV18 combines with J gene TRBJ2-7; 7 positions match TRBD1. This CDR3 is CASSPGPGGGEQYF. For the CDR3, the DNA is TGTGCCAGCTCACCAGGACCAGGGGGTGGCGAGCAGTACTTC.